Shown below are 5 T cell receptor beta chains from a single sample sequenced in a study of early T cells in non-severe SARS-CoV-2 infection. One entry per CDR3 protein, called by TCRdb with MiXCR from the 5' RACE reads. The sample holds about 26,000 distinct CDR3 sequences, 5% to 6.5% seen once. Sequencing used whole blood. These receptors were obtained from an adult who was a healthcare worker with PCR-confirmed SARS-CoV-2 infection or an uninfected control (not recorded which).

The chain has TRBV10-3 and TRBJ2-7; 7 bases align to TRBD1. Germline V gives CDR1 ENHRY, CDR2 SYGVKD. Germline trimming cut 0 bases from V and 2 bases from J; bases unmatched to any gene: 4. This CDR3 has 15 amino acids. The DNA for the CDR3 is TGTGCCATCAGTGAGTCGGCCCAGGGGGCCTACGAGCAGTACTTC. It codes for CAISESAQGAYEQYF.

This clonotype was found a few times. The CDR3 spells CASRQSLRDEQYF. The CDR3 DNA follows: TGTGCCAGCCGACAGAGTTTACGTGACGAGCAGTACTTC. The V gene is TRBV6-2 or TRBV6-3, the J gene TRBJ2-7, with a possible D match to TRBD1 (5 bases). Germline CDR1 MNHEY, CDR2 SVGEGT. V was trimmed by 8 bases and J by 5 bases, leaving 16 bases between them. This CDR3 region has 13 residues.

This clonotype was counted at least ten times. The junction shows a germline mismatch at one end, possibly a read error. This chain uses TRBV5-1 with TRBJ1-4, with D uncertain. The germline V gene encodes CDR1 SGHRS and CDR2 YFSETQ. The CDR3 consists of 16 residues. CDR3 in DNA: TGCGCCAGCAGCTTGGCCGGAGGGAGCGTGAATGAGAAACTGTTTTTT. This codes for CASSLAGGSVNEKLFF. The whole variable domain, filled in from reference TRBV5-1 and TRBJ1-4, reads KAGVTQTPRYLIKTRGQQVTLSCSPISGHRSVSWYQQTPGQGLQFLFEYFSETQRNKGNFPGRFSGRQFSNSRSEMNVSTLELGDSALYLCASSLAGGSVNEKLFFGSGTQLSVL.

Ten or more counts support this clonotype. V and J are TRBV27 and TRBJ2-2, with TRBD2 matching 10 bases. Germline V gene lookup returns CDR1 MNHEY and CDR2 SMNVEV (reference sequence). Trimming cost V 2 bases and J 6 bases; bases outside gene matches: 3. This CDR3 spans 15 amino acids. CDR3 DNA: TGTGCCAGCAGTTTAGGGACTAGCGTATCCGGGGAGCTGTTTTTT. The encoded protein is CASSLGTSVSGELFF.

In regard to this clonotype: Since a much larger clone is just one base distant, this may be a read error. J is TRBJ2-1 and V is TRBV18; the D gene is possibly TRBD2 (5 bases). The end of the DNA aligns better with TRBJ2-7, so the J call may be wrong. Germline V gives CDR1 KGHSH, CDR2 LQKENI. This CDR3 spans 18 amino acids. The CDR3 DNA reads TGTGCCAGCTCATCCCGTGAGCGGACTCTTAGCTCCTACAATGAGCAGTACTTC. Translating it yields CASSSRERTLSSYNEQYF.